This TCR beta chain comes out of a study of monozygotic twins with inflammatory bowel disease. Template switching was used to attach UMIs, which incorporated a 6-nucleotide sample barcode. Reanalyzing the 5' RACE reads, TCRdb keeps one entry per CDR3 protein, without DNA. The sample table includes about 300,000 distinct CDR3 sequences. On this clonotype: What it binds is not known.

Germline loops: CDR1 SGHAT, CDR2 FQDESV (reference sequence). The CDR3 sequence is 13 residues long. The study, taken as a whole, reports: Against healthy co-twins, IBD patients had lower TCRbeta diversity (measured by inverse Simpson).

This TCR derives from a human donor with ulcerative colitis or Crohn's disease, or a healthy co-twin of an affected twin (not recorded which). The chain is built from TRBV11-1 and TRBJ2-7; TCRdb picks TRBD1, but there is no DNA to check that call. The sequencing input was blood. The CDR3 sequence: CASSLDRRHEQYF. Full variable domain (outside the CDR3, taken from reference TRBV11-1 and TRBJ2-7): EAEVAQSPRYKITEKSQAVAFWCDPISGHATLYWYRQILGQGPELLVQFQDESVVDDSQLPKDRFSAERLKGVDSTLKIQPAELGDSAMYLCASSLDRRHEQYFGPGTRLTVT.